This T cell receptor (beta chain) was recovered during a study of blood T cells in healthy people across ages. General study results and limits: Unsorted PBMCs prevented conclusive naive versus antigen-experienced comparison. The long-lived group displayed more naive CD4+ cells, plus higher diversity, than the aged donors did.

CDR3 length equals 17 residues. CDR1 and CDR2 from the germline V gene are MNHEY and SVGEGT. The germline V and J ends were trimmed by 7 bases and 7 bases, with 28 bases remaining between them. Samples each yielded at least 6 micrograms of total RNA. The sample holds many counts of this clonotype. No antigen is known for it. Through a sample-barcoded 5' primer and a J-beta primer mix, a second PCR was run for roughly 6 to 12 cycles. A template-switch adaptor containing 12 random nucleotides labeled each cDNA molecule. TCRdb reprocessed the 5' RACE reads via MiXCR and lists one record per CDR3 protein. In the table there are more than 800,000 distinct CDR3 sequences, 29% of which are singletons.

The gene calls are TRBV6-2 or TRBV6-3 and TRBJ2-5; weak D call: TRBD2 (6 bases). Specimen: blood. This receptor was identified in a woman older than 75 in good health. CDR3 protein: CASTYLPGSGLRGTQYF. DNA of the CDR3: TGTGCCAGCACCTACCTGCCCGGTAGCGGCCTTCGGGGGACCCAGTACTTC.